These T cell receptor beta chains were read from a single sample in a study of shared clonotypes between healthy human individuals. Sequenced by immunoSEQ multiplex PCR; TCRdb stores in-frame clones only, minus some. The data contain roughly 1.5 million clones, about 98% of them singletons. The sequenced material came from naive CD4+ T cells sorted from blood. These receptors were collected from a man aged 25 to 40 in good health. Each CDR3 is given with its conserved first and last residue. A D gene is named only where the DNA matches it firmly.

j_call: TRBJ1-2
d_call: TRBD1
v_call: TRBV27
cdr3_aa: CASRGQGRGLDYGYTF

j_call: TRBJ1-1
d_call: NA
v_call: TRBV7-9
cdr3_aa: CASSSDSTTEAFF

j_call: TRBJ2-7
d_call: TRBD2
v_call: TRBV5-4
cdr3_aa: CASSPDGSREAYEQYF

j_call: TRBJ2-7
d_call: TRBD2
v_call: TRBV9
cdr3_aa: CASSASPSGSYEQYF

j_call: TRBJ1-1
d_call: NA
v_call: TRBV6-5
cdr3_aa: CASSYGRAAFF

j_call: TRBJ1-5
d_call: NA
v_call: TRBV7-6
cdr3_aa: CASSLVANQPQHF

j_call: TRBJ1-2
d_call: NA
v_call: TRBV30
cdr3_aa: CAWSRDTDYGYTF

j_call: TRBJ2-7
d_call: NA
v_call: TRBV5-4
cdr3_aa: CASSLVGGASPEQYF

j_call: TRBJ2-7
d_call: TRBD2
v_call: TRBV5-4
cdr3_aa: CASSPRTSGWLSEQYF

j_call: TRBJ1-2
d_call: NA
v_call: TRBV10-3
cdr3_aa: CAISDSRTANYGYTF

j_call: TRBJ1-2
d_call: NA
v_call: TRBV7-2
cdr3_aa: CASSSQPVASYGYTF

j_call: TRBJ1-1
d_call: NA
v_call: TRBV5-1
cdr3_aa: CASSLEPEVPEAFF

j_call: TRBJ2-2
d_call: NA
v_call: TRBV6-5
cdr3_aa: CASSYSTEIGELFF

j_call: TRBJ2-1
d_call: TRBD2
v_call: TRBV9
cdr3_aa: CASSVVGPGLGLYEQFF

j_call: TRBJ1-4
d_call: TRBD1
v_call: TRBV2
cdr3_aa: CASRRQGANEKLFF

j_call: TRBJ1-4
d_call: NA
v_call: TRBV28
cdr3_aa: CASSLGTQNEKLFF

j_call: TRBJ2-6
d_call: NA
v_call: TRBV5-1
cdr3_aa: CASSYGGSGANVLTF

j_call: TRBJ2-2
d_call: NA
v_call: TRBV18
cdr3_aa: CASSPTGELFF

j_call: TRBJ1-4
d_call: NA
v_call: TRBV2
cdr3_aa: CASLLPGSTNEKLFF

j_call: TRBJ2-3
d_call: NA
v_call: TRBV7-9
cdr3_aa: CASSLLADTQYF

j_call: TRBJ2-7
d_call: TRBD1
v_call: TRBV10-3
cdr3_aa: CAIRANRTGVSDEQYF

j_call: TRBJ2-2
d_call: TRBD2
v_call: TRBV12-5
cdr3_aa: CASGSPNLIAGGGPTNTGELFF

j_call: TRBJ2-2
d_call: NA
v_call: TRBV10-1
cdr3_aa: CASRVGPTGELFF

j_call: TRBJ2-7
d_call: NA
v_call: TRBV25-1
cdr3_aa: CASSLGRGGEQYF

j_call: TRBJ2-1
d_call: NA
v_call: TRBV18
cdr3_aa: CASSSARAGPNFYNEQFF

j_call: TRBJ2-3
d_call: NA
v_call: TRBV5-6
cdr3_aa: CASSYGQLTDTQYF

j_call: TRBJ2-7
d_call: TRBD1
v_call: TRBV27
cdr3_aa: CASSRQGSSYEQYF

j_call: TRBJ1-2
d_call: NA
v_call: TRBV28
cdr3_aa: CASSLSGARGYTF

j_call: TRBJ2-4
d_call: NA
v_call: TRBV18
cdr3_aa: CASSPSDKNIQYF

j_call: TRBJ1-1
d_call: NA
v_call: TRBV10-3
cdr3_aa: CAISAKQPNTEAFF

j_call: TRBJ2-7
d_call: NA
v_call: TRBV5-1
cdr3_aa: CASSRGMEGYEQYF

j_call: TRBJ2-2
d_call: NA
v_call: TRBV4-3
cdr3_aa: CASSLSWITTGELFF

j_call: TRBJ1-1
d_call: TRBD1
v_call: TRBV5-4
cdr3_aa: CASSPTGAVNTEAFF

j_call: TRBJ1-1
d_call: NA
v_call: TRBV19
cdr3_aa: CASNRDGNTEAFF

j_call: TRBJ1-3
d_call: TRBD1
v_call: TRBV7-2
cdr3_aa: CASSGTGSHTIYF

j_call: TRBJ2-2
d_call: TRBD2
v_call: TRBV5-1
cdr3_aa: CASSLGTSGRVTGELFF

j_call: TRBJ2-7
d_call: NA
v_call: TRBV23-1
cdr3_aa: CASSQLLKVASSYEQYF

j_call: TRBJ2-3
d_call: NA
v_call: TRBV7-9
cdr3_aa: CASSITTDTQYF

j_call: TRBJ2-3
d_call: TRBD2
v_call: TRBV7-6
cdr3_aa: CASSSRAGVGTDTQYF